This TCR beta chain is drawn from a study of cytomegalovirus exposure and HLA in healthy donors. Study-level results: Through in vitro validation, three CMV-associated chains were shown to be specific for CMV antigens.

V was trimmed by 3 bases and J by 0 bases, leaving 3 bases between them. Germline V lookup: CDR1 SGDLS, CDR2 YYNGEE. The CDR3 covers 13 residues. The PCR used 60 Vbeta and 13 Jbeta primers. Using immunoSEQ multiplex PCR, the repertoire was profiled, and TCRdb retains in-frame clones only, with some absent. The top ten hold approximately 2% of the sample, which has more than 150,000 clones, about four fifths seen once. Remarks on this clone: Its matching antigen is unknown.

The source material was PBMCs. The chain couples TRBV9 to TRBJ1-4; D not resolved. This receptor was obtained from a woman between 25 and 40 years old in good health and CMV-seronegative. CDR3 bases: TGTGCCAGCAGCGCAGCAACTAATGAAAAACTGTTTTTT. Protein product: CASSAATNEKLFF.